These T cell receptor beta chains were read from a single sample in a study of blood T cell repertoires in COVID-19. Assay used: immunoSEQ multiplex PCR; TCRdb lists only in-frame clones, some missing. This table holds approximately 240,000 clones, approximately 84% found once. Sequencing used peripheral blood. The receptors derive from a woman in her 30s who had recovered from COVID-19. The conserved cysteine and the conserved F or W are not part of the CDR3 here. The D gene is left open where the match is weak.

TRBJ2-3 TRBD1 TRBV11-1 ASSLPDRTDTQY
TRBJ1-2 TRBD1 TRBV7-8 ASSLGNRGRGGYT
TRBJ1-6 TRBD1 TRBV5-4 ASSLGDRGRNSPLH
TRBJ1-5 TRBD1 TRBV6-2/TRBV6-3 ASSAASTGIVSNQPQH
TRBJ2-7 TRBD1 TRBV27 ASRETGGISYEQY
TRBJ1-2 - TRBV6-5 ASSPRGGRDYGYT
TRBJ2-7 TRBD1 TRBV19 ASSTDRGYEQY
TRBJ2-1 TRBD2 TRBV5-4 ASSPAGGEVMF
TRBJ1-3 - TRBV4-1 ASSQVGQGNTIY
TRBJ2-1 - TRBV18 ASSPTGKASEQF
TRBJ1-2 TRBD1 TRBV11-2 ASSSDAGTGGYGYT
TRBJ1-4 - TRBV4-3 ASSQDIQTGHEKLF
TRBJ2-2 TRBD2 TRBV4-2 ASSPRSRGGGGANTGELF
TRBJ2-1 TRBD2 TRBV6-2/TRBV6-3 ASRPSGVGNEQF
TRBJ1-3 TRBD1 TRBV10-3 AISEQGAGNTIY
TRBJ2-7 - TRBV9 ASSASGASYEQY
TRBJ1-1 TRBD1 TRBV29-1 SGDRGTEAF
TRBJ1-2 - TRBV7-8 ASSPATGGYT
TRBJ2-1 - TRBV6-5 ASIHLSEQF
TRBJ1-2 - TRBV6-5 ASSTHRPGDYGYT
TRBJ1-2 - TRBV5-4 ASSFAGVDDGYT
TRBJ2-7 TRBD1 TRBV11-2 ASSLGQGSDEQY
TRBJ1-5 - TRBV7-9 ASSGGGQPQH
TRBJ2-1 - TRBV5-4 ASSLVPRNEQF
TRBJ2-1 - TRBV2 ASSDVTHNEQF
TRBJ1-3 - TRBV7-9 ASTSGVAGNTIY
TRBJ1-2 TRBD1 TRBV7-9 ASSLAGQGDGYT
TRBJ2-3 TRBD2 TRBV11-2 ASSLAPAGGINTQY
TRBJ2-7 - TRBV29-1 SVARPGDEQY
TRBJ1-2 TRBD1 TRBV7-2 ASSPGTAEGTYGYT
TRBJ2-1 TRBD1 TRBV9 ASSNRDSTYNEQF
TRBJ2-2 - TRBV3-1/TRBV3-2 ASSQDGGGYANTGELF
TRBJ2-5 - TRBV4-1 ASSQWQGETQY
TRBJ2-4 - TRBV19 ASSPGQLAKNIQY
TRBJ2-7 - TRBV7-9 ASSFAAGPSLLYYEQY
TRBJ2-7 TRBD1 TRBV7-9 ASSLEKWGQGQDYEQY
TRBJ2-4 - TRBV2 ASTERTTIYKNIQY
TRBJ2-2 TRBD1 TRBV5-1 ASLDRGPTGELF
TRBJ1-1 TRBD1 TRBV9 ASSVGQGGEAF
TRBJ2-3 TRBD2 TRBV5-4 ASSSGTSGGIEDTQY
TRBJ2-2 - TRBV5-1 ASSPSLNTGELF
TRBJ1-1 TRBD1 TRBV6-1 ASSEEGQPTTEAF
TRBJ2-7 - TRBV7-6 ASSLRTGEQY
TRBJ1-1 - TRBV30 AWNSATEAF
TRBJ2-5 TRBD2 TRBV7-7 ASSSWGLSGGLQETQY
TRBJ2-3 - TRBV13 ASNPSTDTQY
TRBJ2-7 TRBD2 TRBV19 ASSTPPGGGYEQY
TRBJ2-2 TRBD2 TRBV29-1 SVGWGGATGELF
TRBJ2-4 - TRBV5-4 ASSPGGFLGGNIQY
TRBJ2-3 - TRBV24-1 ATTLTSTDTQY
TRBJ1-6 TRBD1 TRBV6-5 ATRTGTGTYSPLH
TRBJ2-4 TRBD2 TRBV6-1 ASSERGKNIQY
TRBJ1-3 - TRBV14 ASSQLSGSGNTIY